This T cell receptor (beta chain) derives from a study of T-cell reconstitution after alpha-beta-depleted transplantation in children. The study, taken as a whole, reports: It was newly produced T cells that mostly accounted for T-cell counts and diversity one year after transplant. Day-60 TCRbeta diversity that was high in some patients was derived from surviving recipient T cells and thymic progenitors. Where alpha-beta T cells came from about two months after transplant was reportedly several hundred expanded graft clones.

Using unique molecular identifiers, the investigators prepared the TCRbeta library. TCRdb analysed the PCR reads with MiXCR anew, one entry per CDR3 protein. The repertoire holds hundreds of thousands of distinct CDR3 sequences, with 10% to 13% as singletons. As to this clonotype: Antigen specificity is unknown.

The germline V gene encodes CDR1 SGHVS and CDR2 FQNEAQ. V lost 7 bases, J lost 0 bases, and 10 bases lay in between. This CDR3 region has 14 residues. The sequenced sample was PBMCs, obtained before TCRalphabeta/CD19-depleted stem cell transplant. The receptor was derived from a child aged 2 to 10 with inherited bone marrow failure, due to receive a stem cell transplant. This chain links TRBV7-8 with TRBJ1-5, with no clear D. The CDR3 DNA is TGTGCCAGCACTTATCGGAATAGCAATCAGCCCCAGCATTTT. The encoded protein is CASTYRNSNQPQHF.